Following are 28 T cell receptor beta chains from one sample sequenced in a study of identifying expanded T cells in peripheral blood. Clones were read by immunoSEQ multiplex PCR, and TCRdb kept only the in-frame ones, dropping some. Among approximately 92,000 clones, approximately 81% were seen once, and the ten largest hold just under 4.5%. The material sequenced was blood. The source is a person between 18 and 75 years old in good health.

J is TRBJ2-5 and V is TRBV18; the D gene is possibly TRBD1 (5 bases). Trimming shortened V by 3 bases and J by 2 bases, and 10 bases separated the two germline ends. CDR1 KGHSH and CDR2 LQKENI come from the germline V gene. This CDR3 is built from 14 residues. CDR3: CASSPRQNQETQYF. In DNA form, the CDR3 reads TGTGCCAGCTCACCGCGACAGAATCAAGAGACCCAGTACTTC. Using reference TRBV18 and TRBJ2-5 for the parts outside the CDR3, the full variable domain is NAGVMQNPRHLVRRRGQEARLRCSPMKGHSHVYWYRQLPEEGLKFMVYLQKENIIDESGMPKERFSAEFPKEGPSILRIQQVVRGDSAAYFCASSPRQNQETQYFGPGTRLLVL.

This clone was detected a few times. V gene TRBV4-1 combines with J gene TRBJ2-1; 7 bases are shared with TRBD2. Germline loops: CDR1 MGHRA, CDR2 YSYEKL. V lost 0 bases to trimming and J lost 2 bases; unmatched junction nucleotides: 7. This CDR3 is built from 17 residues. CDR3 sequence: CASSQDLVTSAYNEQFF. The CDR3, as DNA: TGCGCCAGCAGCCAAGATCTAGTAACTAGCGCCTACAATGAGCAGTTCTTC.

The V call is TRBV11-2, the J call TRBJ2-5; D gene uncertain. The CDR3 sequence is 17 residues long. Germline V lookup: CDR1 SGHAT, CDR2 FQNNGV. With 2 bases removed from V and 3 bases from J, the gap between germline ends came to 19 bases. CDR3 residues: CASSLFADYSPEETQYF. Written as DNA, the CDR3 is TGTGCCAGCAGCTTATTCGCGGATTACTCGCCGGAAGAGACCCAGTACTTC.

The V and J genes are TRBV18 and TRBJ2-1, with no clear D. Germline V gene sequence: CDR1 KGHSH, CDR2 LQKENI. Trimming stripped 6 bases from V and 1 base from J, with 25 bases between. The CDR3 covers 19 residues. In DNA form, the CDR3 reads TGTGCCAGCTCCCTCCCCCCAGCGATTGGCATCCTATCCTACAATGAGCAGTTCTTC. This sequence encodes CASSLPPAIGILSYNEQFF. Full variable domain (missing parts from reference TRBV18 and TRBJ2-1): NAGVMQNPRHLVRRRGQEARLRCSPMKGHSHVYWYRQLPEEGLKFMVYLQKENIIDESGMPKERFSAEFPKEGPSILRIQQVVRGDSAAYFCASSLPPAIGILSYNEQFFGPGTRLTVL.

The chain recombines TRBV9 with TRBJ1-3, with TRBD1 as a possible D gene (5 bases). V was shortened by 0 bases and J by 9 bases, with 16 bases between the two germline ends. The CDR3 covers 15 residues. The germline V gene has CDR1 SGDLS and CDR2 YYNGEE. CDR3 DNA: TGTGCCAGCAGCGTAGGAGTCCAGGGTATTGGCACCATATATTTT. Its translation is CASSVGVQGIGTIYF.

The V call is TRBV7-8, the J call TRBJ1-6; a possible D gene is TRBD1 (5 bases). The V end was cut by 2 bases, the J end by 7 bases, with 18 bases between. The CDR3 sequence is 17 residues long. CDR1 is SGHVS and CDR2 is FQNEAQ in the germline V gene. As DNA, the CDR3 is TGTGCCAGCAGCTTATTCCTTGGGGTCGAGGGGAATTCACCCCTCCACTTT. Translating it yields CASSLFLGVEGNSPLHF.

J is TRBJ1-1 and V is TRBV27; 7 nucleotides line up with TRBD1. With 6 bases clipped from V and 3 bases from J, the junction kept 10 bases outside the gene matches. This CDR3 is built from 15 residues. In germline, CDR1 is MNHEY, CDR2 SMNVEV (reference sequence). The CDR3 is CASSSPRQGYTEAFF. The CDR3 nucleotides read TGTGCCAGCAGCTCCCCGAGACAGGGTTACACTGAAGCTTTCTTT.

The chain employs TRBV7-9 and TRBJ1-6; TRBD1 matches 8 bases. The CDR3 runs to 15 residues. Germline trimming cut 5 bases from V and 7 bases from J; bases unmatched to any gene: 7. The germline CDR1 and CDR2 sequences are SEHNR and FQNEAQ (reference sequence). The DNA of the CDR3 is TGTGCCAGCAGCCAAAAGGGACAGGAGAATTCACCCCTCCACTTT. Translated, it gives CASSQKGQENSPLHF.

The chain has TRBV7-2 and TRBJ2-3, with TRBD2 identical over 8 bases. The CDR3 contains 16 residues. CDR1 and CDR2 from the germline V gene are SGHTA and FQGNSA. Losses at the gene ends were 3 bases for V and 4 bases for J; bases not matched to a gene: 9. This chain's CDR3 is CASSFSGTRGADTQYF. The CDR3 DNA reads TGTGCCAGCAGCTTTTCCGGGACTAGGGGGGCAGATACGCAGTATTTT.

This chain links TRBV5-8 with TRBJ1-1; D unresolved. The germline V and J ends were trimmed by 1 base and 8 bases, with 12 bases remaining between them. The germline V gene has CDR1 SGHTS and CDR2 YDEGEE. CDR3 length equals 13 residues. CDR3 coding DNA: TGTGCCAGCAGCTTGATCGACGGCGAGGAAGCTTTCTTT. This sequence encodes CASSLIDGEEAFF. Together with reference TRBV5-8 and TRBJ1-1, the CDR3 gives the full variable domain: EAGVTQSPTHLIKTRGQQATLRCSPISGHTSVYWYQQALGLGLQFLLWYDEGEERNRGNFPPRFSGRQFPNYSSELNVNALELEDSALYLCASSLIDGEEAFFGQGTRLTVV.

This clone came up once. The chain couples TRBV6-1 to TRBJ1-5, with TRBD1 identical over 7 bases. The CDR3 length is 13 residues. The ends lost 3 bases at V and 11 bases at J; junction bases unmatched: 7. The germline CDR1 and CDR2 sequences are MNHNS and SASEGT. CDR3 in amino acids: CASSETQGRAQHF. In nucleotides, the CDR3 is TGTGCCAGCAGTGAGACACAGGGGAGGGCCCAGCATTTT.

J is TRBJ2-3 and V is TRBV10-1, with TRBD1 identical over 7 bases. Germline-derived CDR1 and CDR2 are WNHNN and SYGVQD (reference sequence). The CDR3 is made up of 13 amino acids. Trimming cost V 9 bases and J 9 bases; bases outside gene matches: 12. The CDR3 is CARKGGSQETQYF. The CDR3 bases are TGCGCCAGAAAAGGGGGCTCCCAGGAGACGCAGTATTTT.

Remarks on this clone: The identical CDR3 is also encoded by other nucleotide sequences in the sample. V gene TRBV5-1 combines with J gene TRBJ2-3; no firm D call. This CDR3 comprises 14 residues. Germline V gene sequence: CDR1 SGHRS, CDR2 YFSETQ. V was trimmed by 4 bases and J by 0 bases, leaving 9 bases between them. In nucleotides, the CDR3 is TGCGCCAGCAGCCTCCCGGGTAGCACAGATACGCAGTATTTT. As protein: CASSLPGSTDTQYF.

The rearrangement links TRBV9 to TRBJ2-1, with TRBD2 matching over 11 bases. Per the germline V gene, CDR1 is SGDLS and CDR2 is YYNGEE. The CDR3 loop spans 17 amino acids. The V gene end was trimmed by 0 bases and the J gene end by 7 bases; junction bases not matched to a gene: 9. CDR3 nucleotide sequence: TGTGCCAGCAGCGTAGTTGGATTGGCTAGCGGGGGGAATGAGCAGTTCTTC. Translation: CASSVVGLASGGNEQFF.

The chain links TRBV7-9 to TRBJ2-3; tentative D call: TRBD1 (6 bases). V was trimmed by 0 bases and J by 2 bases, leaving 12 bases between them. In germline, CDR1 is SEHNR, CDR2 FQNEAQ (reference sequence). The CDR3 has 16 residues. CDR3 coding DNA: TGTGCCAGCAGCTTAGCGAACAGGGCGTCCACAGATACGCAGTATTTT. It encodes CASSLANRASTDTQYF.

The J gene is TRBJ1-2, the V gene TRBV6-1; 8 nucleotides match TRBD1. V gave up 7 bases and J gave up 4 bases; unmatched junction bases: 5. The CDR3 is 13 residues long. Per germline, CDR1 MNHNS and CDR2 SASEGT. The CDR3 DNA reads as TGTGCCAGCAATCACGACAGGGGCTATGGCTACACCTTC. Amino acids: CASNHDRGYGYTF.

The V gene is TRBV2, the J gene TRBJ1-2; D perhaps matches TRBD1 (6 bases). Germline V gives CDR1 SNHLY, CDR2 FYNNEI. V was trimmed by 5 bases and J by 8 bases, leaving 15 bases between them. The CDR3 is 13 residues long. Here the CDR3 reads CASSLRGGDGYTF. The CDR3 DNA sequence: TGTGCCAGCAGTTTACGAGGGGGGGACGGCTACACCTTC.

CDR3 nucleotides: TGTGCCTGTCGGACAGGTCGTGGTTACGAGCAGTACTTC. Translated, it gives CACRTGRGYEQYF. This chain links TRBV30 with TRBJ2-7; 7 positions agree with TRBD1. CDR1 GTSNPN and CDR2 SVGIG come from the germline V gene (reference sequence). The ends lost 6 bases at V and 4 bases at J; junction bases unmatched: 9. The CDR3 is 13 residues long.

This clone was detected a few times. This chain uses TRBV18 with TRBJ1-2; D possibly corresponds to TRBD1 (5 bases). The germline V gene has CDR1 KGHSH and CDR2 LQKENI. This CDR3 spans 15 amino acids. The V gene lost 2 bases and the J gene lost 3 bases, with 13 bases spanning the gap. The CDR3 sequence is CASSPETGQHYGYTF. CDR3 in DNA: TGTGCCAGCTCACCAGAAACAGGCCAACACTATGGCTACACCTTC.

This clone was seen more than once but under ten times. As DNA, the CDR3 is TGCGCCAGCAGCCAAGATCCCCCAGGGGGCGCTTCACCCCTCCACTTT. It encodes CASSQDPPGGASPLHF. This sequence joins TRBV4-3 and TRBJ1-6, with 8 bases identical to TRBD1. J lost 9 bases, V lost 0 bases, and 7 bases had no gene match. CDR3 length equals 16 residues. From germline, CDR1 is LGHNA and CDR2 YSLEER.

The chain recombines TRBV2 with TRBJ2-7; the match to TRBD1 covers 8 bases. The junction had 11 bases not matched to a gene; V was cut back by 8 bases and J by 5 bases. This CDR3 spans 14 amino acids. Germline CDR1 and CDR2: SNHLY and FYNNEI. CDR3 coding DNA: TGTGCCAGCTCGACCGGGACAGGTAGCCACGAGCAGTACTTC. Amino acid sequence: CASSTGTGSHEQYF. Full variable domain (remainder filled in from reference TRBV2 and TRBJ2-7): EPEVTQTPSHQVTQMGQEVILRCVPISNHLYFYWYRQILGQKVEFLVSFYNNEISEKSEIFDDQFSVERPDGSNFTLKIRSTKLEDSAMYFCASSTGTGSHEQYFGPGTRLTVT.

The chain uses TRBV14 and TRBJ1-2; D uncertain. This CDR3 is built from 16 residues. Germline-derived CDR1 and CDR2 are SGHDN and FVKESK. V lost 5 bases and J lost 4, with 20 bases in between. The DNA for the CDR3 is TGTGCCAGCAGCACGCGAGCGGGGTACTCGGGCTATGGCTACACCTTC. It yields the protein CASSTRAGYSGYGYTF.

V gene TRBV27 combines with J gene TRBJ1-1; no clear D. Trimming removed 4 bases from V and 1 base from J, with 7 bases in between. This CDR3 is built from 13 residues. Germline-derived CDR1 and CDR2 are MNHEY and SMNVEV (reference sequence). CDR3 DNA: TGTGCCAGCAGTTATAAGGAGAACACTGAAGCTTTCTTT. Its translation is CASSYKENTEAFF.

This chain links TRBV7-2 with TRBJ1-2, with a weak D call TRBD1 (5 bases). The V and J ends lost 2 bases and 2 bases respectively, with 12 bases between them. This CDR3 is 15 amino acids long. Germline assignment: CDR1 SGHTA and CDR2 FQGNSA. CDR3 loop: CASSLRQYQNYGYTF. CDR3 coding DNA: TGTGCCAGCAGCTTACGACAGTACCAAAACTATGGCTACACCTTC.

J is TRBJ2-2 and V is TRBV7-3; maybe TRBD2 (5 bases). The CDR3 spans 14 residues. The V gene lost 1 base and the J gene lost 5 bases, with 8 bases spanning the gap. Germline V gene sequence: CDR1 SGHTA, CDR2 FQGTGA. The chain's CDR3 is CASSLIAQTGELFF. The CDR3, as DNA: TGTGCCAGCAGCTTAATAGCGCAGACCGGGGAGCTGTTTTTT.

The V gene is TRBV7-8, the J gene TRBJ1-2; 7 bases agree with TRBD1. Looked up from germline, CDR1 is SGHVS and CDR2 is FQNEAQ. The CDR3 is made up of 16 amino acids. J gave up 2 bases and V 5 bases, and 11 bases lay outside the gene matches. The CDR3 is CASSNGPGQINYGYTF. The CDR3 DNA reads as TGTGCCAGCAGCAACGGACCGGGACAGATCAACTATGGCTACACCTTC.

The chain has TRBV7-9 and TRBJ2-5; 7 bases match TRBD1. V lost 5 bases and J lost 1; bases outside the gene matches: 7. The CDR3 covers 15 residues. Germline CDR1 reads SEHNR; CDR2 reads FQNEAQ (reference sequence). The CDR3 DNA reads as TGTGCCAGCAGCAAGGGGGCGCTAGGCCAAGAGACCCAGTACTTC. It codes for CASSKGALGQETQYF.

A remark on this clone: The junction does not match germline at one end; this may be a read error. At the DNA level, this CDR3 is encoded by other sequences in the same sample as well. The V call is TRBV7-9, the J call TRBJ2-6; D perhaps matches TRBD1 (6 bases). The CDR3 spans 16 residues. CDR1 is SEHNR, CDR2 FQNEAQ, per germline (reference sequence). CDR3 protein: CASSETTGSGANVLTF. The DNA of the CDR3 is TGTGCTAGCAGCGAGACGACAGGATCTGGGGCCAACGTCCTGACTTTC.